Included here is one T cell receptor beta chain sequence, with context. The antigen is unknown. This CDR3 is 16 amino acids long. The V end was cut by 4 bases, the J end by 1 base, with 16 bases between. CDR1 SGHRS and CDR2 YFSETQ come from the germline V gene. Built from TCR beta cDNA, the libraries had unique molecular identifiers in them. TCRdb fed the PCR reads into MiXCR, producing one record per CDR3 protein. Of about 680,000 distinct CDR3 sequences detected, around 60% appear once; the ten largest clones hold about 11%. The data stem from a study of post-analysis software for immune sequencing data. Across the whole study: In terms of disease course, relapsing-remitting, secondary progressive and progressive-relapsing multiple sclerosis were included. The study's findings and limits: Patients had higher frequencies than controls of roughly five TRBV segments, including TRBV5-6, TRBV5-1 and TRBV20-1.

Material for sequencing was blood. The TCR originated in a girl aged 2 to 9 with multiple sclerosis. The chain employs TRBV5-1 and TRBJ2-3; D is uncertain. CDR3 DNA: TGCGCCAGCAGCCCCGGTTCCCCGGCCGGCACAGATACGCAGTATTTT. Translated: CASSPGSPAGTDTQYF.